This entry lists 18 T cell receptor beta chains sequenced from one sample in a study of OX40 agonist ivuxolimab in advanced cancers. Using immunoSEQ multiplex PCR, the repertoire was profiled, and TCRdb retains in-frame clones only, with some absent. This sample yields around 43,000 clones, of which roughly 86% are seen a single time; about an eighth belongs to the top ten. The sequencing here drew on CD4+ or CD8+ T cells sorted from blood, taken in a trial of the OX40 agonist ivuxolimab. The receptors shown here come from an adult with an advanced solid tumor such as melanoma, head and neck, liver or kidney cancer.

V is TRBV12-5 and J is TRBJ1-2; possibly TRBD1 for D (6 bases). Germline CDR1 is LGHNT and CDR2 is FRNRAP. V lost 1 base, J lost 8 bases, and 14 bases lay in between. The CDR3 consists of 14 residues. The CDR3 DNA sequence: TGTGCTAGTGGTTTGGCTGACAGGTATAGCGGCTACACCTTC. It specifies CASGLADRYSGYTF.

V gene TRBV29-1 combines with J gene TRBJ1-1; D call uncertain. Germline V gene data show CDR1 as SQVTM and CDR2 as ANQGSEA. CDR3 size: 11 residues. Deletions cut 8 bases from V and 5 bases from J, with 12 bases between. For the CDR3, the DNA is TGCAGCTTCCAGGATCCGACTGAAGCTTTCTTT. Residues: CSFQDPTEAFF.

The CDR3 is CASSFGQGAVDGYTF. CDR3 in DNA: TGTGCCAGCAGCTTCGGACAGGGGGCAGTTGATGGCTACACCTTC. The chain links TRBV11-2 to TRBJ1-2, with 11 bases that match TRBD1. V dropped 3 bases and J dropped 6; count of bases not matched to a gene: 6. CDR1 is SGHAT and CDR2 is FQNNGV in the germline V gene. The CDR3 totals 15 residues.

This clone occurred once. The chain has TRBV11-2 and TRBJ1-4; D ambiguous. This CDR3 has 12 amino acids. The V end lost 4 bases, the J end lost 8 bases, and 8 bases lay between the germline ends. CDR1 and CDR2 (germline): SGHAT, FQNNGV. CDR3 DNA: TGTGCCAGCAGCTCGGGTGGCGAAAAACTGTTTTTT. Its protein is CASSSGGEKLFF.

CDR3 sequence (DNA): TGTGCCAGCAGTTCCGGGTGGCGTCAGCCCCAGCATTTT. Translating gives CASSSGWRQPQHF. The chain joins TRBV28 to TRBJ1-5, with D uncertain. The CDR3 is 13 residues long. Germline loops: CDR1 MDHEN, CDR2 SYDVKM. Trimming cost V 4 bases and J 6 bases, with 10 bases left between them.

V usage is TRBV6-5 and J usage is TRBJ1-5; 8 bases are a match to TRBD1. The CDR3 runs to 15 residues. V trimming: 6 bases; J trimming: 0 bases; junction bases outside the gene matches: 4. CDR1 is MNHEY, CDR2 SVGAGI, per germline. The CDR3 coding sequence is TGTGCCAGCAGCCGGACAGGGTATAGCAATCAGCCCCAGCATTTT. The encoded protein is CASSRTGYSNQPQHF.

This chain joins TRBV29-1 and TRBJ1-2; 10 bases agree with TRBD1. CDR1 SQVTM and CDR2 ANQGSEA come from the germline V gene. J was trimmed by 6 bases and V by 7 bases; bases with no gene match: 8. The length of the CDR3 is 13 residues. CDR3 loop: CSGVTGGANGYTF. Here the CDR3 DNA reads TGCAGCGGTGTGACAGGGGGCGCGAATGGCTACACCTTC.

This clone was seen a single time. CDR3 residues: CATSSPGDSFSGNTIYF. As DNA, the CDR3 is TGTGCCACCAGCAGCCCTGGGGATTCTTTCTCTGGAAACACCATATATTTT. V usage is TRBV15 and J usage is TRBJ1-3; D unresolved. Germline-derived CDR1 and CDR2 are LNHNV and YYDKDF (reference sequence). Between the trimmed V and J ends, which lost 3 bases and 0 bases, there was a span of 15 bases. The CDR3 has 17 residues.

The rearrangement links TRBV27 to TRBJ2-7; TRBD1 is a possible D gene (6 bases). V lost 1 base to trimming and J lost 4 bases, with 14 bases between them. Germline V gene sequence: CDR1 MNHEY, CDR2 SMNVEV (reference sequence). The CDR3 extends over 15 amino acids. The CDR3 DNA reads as TGTGCCAGCAGTTTATACAGGGAAAGCATTTACGAGCAGTACTTC. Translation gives CASSLYRESIYEQYF.

CDR3 sequence reads: CASSAPQTGRAEAFF. CDR3 DNA sequence: TGTGCCAGCAGCGCTCCCCAGACAGGGAGGGCTGAAGCTTTCTTT. The V gene is TRBV14, the J gene TRBJ1-1; 7 nucleotides line up with TRBD1. The V segment lost 5 bases and the J segment 6 bases; nucleotides outside the gene matches: 12. Germline loops: CDR1 SGHDN, CDR2 FVKESK. This CDR3 has 15 amino acids. Based on the CDR3 plus reference TRBV14 and TRBJ1-1, the full variable domain is EAGVTQFPSHSVIEKGQTVTLRCDPISGHDNLYWYRRVMGKEIKFLLHFVKESKQDESGMPNNRFLAERTGGTYSTLKVQPAELEDSGVYFCASSAPQTGRAEAFFGQGTRLTVV.

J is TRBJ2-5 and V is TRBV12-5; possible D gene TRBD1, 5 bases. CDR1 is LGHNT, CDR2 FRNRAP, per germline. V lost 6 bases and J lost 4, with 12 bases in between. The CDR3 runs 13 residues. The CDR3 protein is CASGLTEIETQYF. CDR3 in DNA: TGTGCTAGTGGCTTGACAGAAATAGAGACCCAGTACTTC.

CDR3 in amino acids: CASSPGTGASLNTEAFF. The CDR3 DNA reads TGCGCCAGCAGCCCCGGGACAGGGGCGTCTCTGAACACTGAAGCTTTCTTT. The chain links TRBV5-1 to TRBJ1-1, with TRBD1 matching over 10 bases. Germline loops: CDR1 SGHRS, CDR2 YFSETQ. The CDR3 totals 17 residues. J gave up 0 bases and V 4 bases, and 9 bases lay outside the gene matches.

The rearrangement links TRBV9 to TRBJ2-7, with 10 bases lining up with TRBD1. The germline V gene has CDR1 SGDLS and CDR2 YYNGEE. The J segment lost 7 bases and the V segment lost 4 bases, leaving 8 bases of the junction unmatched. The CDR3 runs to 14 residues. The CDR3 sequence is CASSLGGTGEEQYF. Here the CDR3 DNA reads TGTGCCAGCAGCTTAGGGGGGACAGGGGAAGAGCAGTACTTC.

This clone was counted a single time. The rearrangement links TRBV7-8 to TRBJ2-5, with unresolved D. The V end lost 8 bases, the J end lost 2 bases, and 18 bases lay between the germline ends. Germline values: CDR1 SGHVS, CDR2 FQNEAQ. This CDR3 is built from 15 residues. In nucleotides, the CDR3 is TGTGCCAGCCACTCTCTCCCACGCAGTCAAGAGACCCAGTACTTC. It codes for CASHSLPRSQETQYF.

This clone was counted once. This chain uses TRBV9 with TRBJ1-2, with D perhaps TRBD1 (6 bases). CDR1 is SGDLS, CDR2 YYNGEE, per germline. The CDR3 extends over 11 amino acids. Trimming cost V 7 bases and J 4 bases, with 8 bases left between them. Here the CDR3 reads CASEGVYGYTF. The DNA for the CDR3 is TGTGCCAGCGAGGGGGTCTATGGCTACACCTTC.

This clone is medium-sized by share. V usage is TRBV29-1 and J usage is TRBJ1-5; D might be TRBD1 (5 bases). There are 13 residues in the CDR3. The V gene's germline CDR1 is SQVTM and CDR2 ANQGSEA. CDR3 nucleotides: TGCAGTCGGCAGGGCGGGATCAATCAGCCCCAGCATTTT. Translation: CSRQGGINQPQHF.

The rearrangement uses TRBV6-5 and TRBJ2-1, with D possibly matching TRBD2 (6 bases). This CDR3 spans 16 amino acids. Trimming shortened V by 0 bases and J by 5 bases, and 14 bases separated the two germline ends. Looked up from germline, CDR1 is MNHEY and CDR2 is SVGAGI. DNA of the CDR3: TGTGCCAGCAGTTACTCAGGGGTGGGGGGAGACAATGAGCAGTTCTTC. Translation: CASSYSGVGGDNEQFF.

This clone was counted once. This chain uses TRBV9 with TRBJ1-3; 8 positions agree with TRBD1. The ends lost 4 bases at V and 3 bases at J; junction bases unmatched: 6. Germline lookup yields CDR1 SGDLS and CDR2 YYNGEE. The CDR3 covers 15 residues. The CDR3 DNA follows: TGTGCCAGCAGCCCCGGACAGGGTAATGGAAACACCATATATTTT. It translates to CASSPGQGNGNTIYF.